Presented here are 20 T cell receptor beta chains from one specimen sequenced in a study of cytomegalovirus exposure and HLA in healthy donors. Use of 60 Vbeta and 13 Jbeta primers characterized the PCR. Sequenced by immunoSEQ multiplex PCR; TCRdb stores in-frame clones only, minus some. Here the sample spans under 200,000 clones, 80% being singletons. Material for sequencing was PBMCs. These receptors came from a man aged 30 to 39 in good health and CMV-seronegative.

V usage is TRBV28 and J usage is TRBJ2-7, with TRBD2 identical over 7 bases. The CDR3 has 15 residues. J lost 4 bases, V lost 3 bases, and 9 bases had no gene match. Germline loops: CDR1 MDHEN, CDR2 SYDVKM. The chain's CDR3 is CASSFFREVSYEQYF. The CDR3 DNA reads TGTGCCAGCAGTTTTTTCCGGGAGGTCTCTTACGAGCAGTACTTC.

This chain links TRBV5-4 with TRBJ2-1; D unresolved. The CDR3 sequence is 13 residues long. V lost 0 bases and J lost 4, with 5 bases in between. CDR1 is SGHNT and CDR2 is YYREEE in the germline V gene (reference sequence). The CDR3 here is CASSLAVYNEQFF. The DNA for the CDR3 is TGTGCCAGCAGCTTGGCGGTGTACAATGAGCAGTTCTTC.

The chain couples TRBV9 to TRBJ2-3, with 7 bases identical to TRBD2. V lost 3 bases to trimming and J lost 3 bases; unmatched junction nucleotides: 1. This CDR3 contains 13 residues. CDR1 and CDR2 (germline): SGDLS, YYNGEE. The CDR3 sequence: CASSAAGTDTQYF. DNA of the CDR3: TGTGCCAGCAGCGCAGCGGGGACAGATACGCAGTATTTT.

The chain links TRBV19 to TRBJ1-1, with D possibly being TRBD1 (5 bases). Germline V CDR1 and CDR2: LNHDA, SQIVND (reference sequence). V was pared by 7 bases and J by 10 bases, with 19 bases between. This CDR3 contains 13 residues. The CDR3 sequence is CASNPGEGTSAFF. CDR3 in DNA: TGTGCCAGTAACCCGGGAGAGGGGACTTCAGCTTTCTTT. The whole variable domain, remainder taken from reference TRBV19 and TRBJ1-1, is DGGITQSPKYLFRKEGQNVTLSCEQNLNHDAMYWYRQDPGQGLRLIYYSQIVNDFQKGDIAEGYSVSREKKESFPLTVTSAQKNPTAFYLCASNPGEGTSAFFGQGTRLTVV.

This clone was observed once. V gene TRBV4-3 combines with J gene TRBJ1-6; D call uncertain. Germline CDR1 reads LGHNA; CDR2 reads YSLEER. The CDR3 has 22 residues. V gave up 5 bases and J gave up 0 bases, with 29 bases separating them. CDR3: CASSASSQTPLPGSSYNSPLHF. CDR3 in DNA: TGCGCCAGCAGCGCCAGCAGCCAAACGCCCTTGCCGGGGAGCTCCTATAATTCACCCCTCCACTTT.

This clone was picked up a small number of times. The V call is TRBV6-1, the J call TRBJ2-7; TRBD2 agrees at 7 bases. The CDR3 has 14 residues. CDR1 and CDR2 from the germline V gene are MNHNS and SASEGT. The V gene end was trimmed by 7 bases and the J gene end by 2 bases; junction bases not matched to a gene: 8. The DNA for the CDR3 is TGTGCCAGCAATCGGGCGGGGGTTGCCTACGAGCAGTACTTC. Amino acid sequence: CASNRAGVAYEQYF.

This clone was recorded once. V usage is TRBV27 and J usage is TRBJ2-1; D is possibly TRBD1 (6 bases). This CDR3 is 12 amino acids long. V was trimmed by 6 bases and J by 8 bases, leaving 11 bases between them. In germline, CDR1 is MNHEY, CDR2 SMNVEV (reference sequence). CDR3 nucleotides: TGTGCCAGCAGATACAGGGCGGATGAGCAGTTCTTC. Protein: CASRYRADEQFF.

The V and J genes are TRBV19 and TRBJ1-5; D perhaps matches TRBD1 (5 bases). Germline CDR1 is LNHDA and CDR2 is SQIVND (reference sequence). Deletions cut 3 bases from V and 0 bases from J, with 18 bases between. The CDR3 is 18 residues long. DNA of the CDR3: TGTGCCAGTAGTATTCAGGGCCACCAATCCTATAGCAATCAGCCCCAGCATTTT. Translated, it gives CASSIQGHQSYSNQPQHF.

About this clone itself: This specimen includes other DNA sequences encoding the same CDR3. The CDR3 bases are TGTGCCAGCAGCCTCAGCGGAGAGACCCAGTACTTC. The encoded protein is CASSLSGETQYF. This chain joins TRBV7-9 and TRBJ2-5; weak D call: TRBD2 (5 bases). The CDR3 is 12 residues long. Germline CDR1 and CDR2: SEHNR and FQNEAQ (reference sequence). The ends were cut back, 5 bases at V and 4 bases at J, with 8 bases in the middle.

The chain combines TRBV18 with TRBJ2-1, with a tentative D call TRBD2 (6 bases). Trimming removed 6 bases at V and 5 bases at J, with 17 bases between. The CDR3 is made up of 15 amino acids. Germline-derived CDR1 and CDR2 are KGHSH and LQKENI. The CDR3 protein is CASSGPGTVHNEQFF. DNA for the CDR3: TGTGCCAGCTCCGGTCCGGGGACTGTGCACAATGAGCAGTTCTTC. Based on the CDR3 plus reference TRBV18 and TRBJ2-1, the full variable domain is NAGVMQNPRHLVRRRGQEARLRCSPMKGHSHVYWYRQLPEEGLKFMVYLQKENIIDESGMPKERFSAEFPKEGPSILRIQQVVRGDSAAYFCASSGPGTVHNEQFFGPGTRLTVL.

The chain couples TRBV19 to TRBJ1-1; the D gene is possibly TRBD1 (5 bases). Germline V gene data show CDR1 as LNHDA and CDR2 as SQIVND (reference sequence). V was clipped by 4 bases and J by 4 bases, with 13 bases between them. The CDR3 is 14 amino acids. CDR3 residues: CASSSGGGITEAFF. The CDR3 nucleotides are TGTGCCAGTAGTAGCGGGGGTGGAATCACTGAAGCTTTCTTT. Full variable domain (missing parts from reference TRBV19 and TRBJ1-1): DGGITQSPKYLFRKEGQNVTLSCEQNLNHDAMYWYRQDPGQGLRLIYYSQIVNDFQKGDIAEGYSVSREKKESFPLTVTSAQKNPTAFYLCASSSGGGITEAFFGQGTRLTVV.

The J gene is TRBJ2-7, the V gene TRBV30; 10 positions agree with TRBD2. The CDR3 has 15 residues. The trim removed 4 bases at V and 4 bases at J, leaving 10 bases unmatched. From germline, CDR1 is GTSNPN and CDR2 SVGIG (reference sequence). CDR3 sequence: CAWTSGAGGGYEQYF. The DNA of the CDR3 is TGTGCCTGGACTTCCGGAGCGGGGGGGGGATACGAGCAGTACTTC.

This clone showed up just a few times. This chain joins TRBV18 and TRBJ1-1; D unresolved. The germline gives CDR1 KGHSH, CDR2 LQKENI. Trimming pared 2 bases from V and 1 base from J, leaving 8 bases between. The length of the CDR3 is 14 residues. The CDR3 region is CASSPVEGNTEAFF. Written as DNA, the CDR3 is TGTGCCAGCTCACCAGTCGAGGGGAACACTGAAGCTTTCTTT.

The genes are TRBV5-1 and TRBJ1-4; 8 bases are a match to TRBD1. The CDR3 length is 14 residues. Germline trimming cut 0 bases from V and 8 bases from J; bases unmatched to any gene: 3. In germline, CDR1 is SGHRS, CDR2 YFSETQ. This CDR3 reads CASSLDRGEEKLFF. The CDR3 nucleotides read TGCGCCAGCAGCTTGGACAGGGGGGAGGAAAAACTGTTTTTT.

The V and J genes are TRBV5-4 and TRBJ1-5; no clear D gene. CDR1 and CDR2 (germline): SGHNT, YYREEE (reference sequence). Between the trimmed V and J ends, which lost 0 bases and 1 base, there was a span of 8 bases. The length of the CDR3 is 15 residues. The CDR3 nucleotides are TGTGCCAGCAGCTTGGCCGGGAGGAGCAATCAGCCCCAGCATTTT. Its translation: CASSLAGRSNQPQHF.

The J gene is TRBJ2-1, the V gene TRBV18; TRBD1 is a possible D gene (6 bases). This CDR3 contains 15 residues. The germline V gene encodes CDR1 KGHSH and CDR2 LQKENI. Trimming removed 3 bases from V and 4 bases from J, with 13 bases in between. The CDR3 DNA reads TGTGCCAGCTCACCCCTGGACAGCCTATACAATGAGCAGTTCTTC. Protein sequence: CASSPLDSLYNEQFF.

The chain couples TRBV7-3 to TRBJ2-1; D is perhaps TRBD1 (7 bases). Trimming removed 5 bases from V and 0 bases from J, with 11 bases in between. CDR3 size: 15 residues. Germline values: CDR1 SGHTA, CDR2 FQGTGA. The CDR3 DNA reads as TGTGCCAGCAGCCCAGGGGGGCGCTCCTACAATGAGCAGTTCTTC. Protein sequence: CASSPGGRSYNEQFF. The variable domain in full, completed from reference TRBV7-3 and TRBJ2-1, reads GAGVSQTPSNKVTEKGKYVELRCDPISGHTALYWYRQSLGQGPEFLIYFQGTGAADDSGLPNDRFFAVRPEGSVSTLKIQRTERGDSAVYLCASSPGGRSYNEQFFGPGTRLTVL.

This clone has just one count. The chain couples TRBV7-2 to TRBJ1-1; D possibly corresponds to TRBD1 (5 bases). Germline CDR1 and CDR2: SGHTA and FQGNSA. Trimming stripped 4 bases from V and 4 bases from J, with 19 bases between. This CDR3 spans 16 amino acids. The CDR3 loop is CASSSPDTRMSTEAFF. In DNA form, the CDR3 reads TGTGCCAGCAGCTCCCCGGACACGAGGATGAGCACTGAAGCTTTCTTT.

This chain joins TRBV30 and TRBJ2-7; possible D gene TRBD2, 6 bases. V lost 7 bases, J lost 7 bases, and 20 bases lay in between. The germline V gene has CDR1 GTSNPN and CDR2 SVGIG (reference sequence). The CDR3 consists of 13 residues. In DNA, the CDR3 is TGTGCCTTAGATCGGGGAACCCGGGGGGAGCAGTACTTC. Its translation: CALDRGTRGEQYF.

CDR3 sequence (DNA): TGCAGCGCCTCCAGGGGATTGGACACTGAAGCTTTCTTT. Amino acids: CSASRGLDTEAFF. The J gene is TRBJ1-1, the V gene TRBV29-1, with D perhaps TRBD1 (6 bases). This CDR3 is built from 13 residues. Germline assignment: CDR1 SQVTM and CDR2 ANQGSEA. The V end was cut by 7 bases, the J end by 3 bases, with 15 bases between.